These 29 T cell receptor beta chains came from one sample sequenced in a study of T cells in localized non-small cell lung cancer (dated by TCRdb to about 2020). Library construction relied on the immunoSEQ multiplex PCR assay. TCRdb limited this immuneACCESS table to in-frame rearrangements with V and J called. A share of clones is missing; checked studies link under half to unresolved V genes, and the rest is unexplained. This sample is represented by about 77,000 clones; around 89% of them were singletons. The leading ten clones occupy around a fifth of the sample. Sequenced material: peripheral blood, taken before any cancer treatment. Receptors were obtained from a woman aged 40 to 75 with stage I squamous cell lung carcinoma.

The chain has TRBV15 and TRBJ2-1; D may be TRBD1 (6 bases). Germline CDR1 LNHNV, CDR2 YYDKDF (reference sequence). The CDR3 is 15 residues long. Trimming left V 0 bases short and J 8 bases short, with 14 bases between. Here the CDR3 DNA reads TGTGCCACCAGCAGAGACAGGGGCCGTGCGTATGAGCAGTTCTTC. It codes for CATSRDRGRAYEQFF.

J is TRBJ1-4 and V is TRBV9; 9 nucleotides line up with TRBD1. With V trimmed by 4 bases and J by 7 bases, 11 bases remained unmatched. Germline lookup yields CDR1 SGDLS and CDR2 YYNGEE. The CDR3 is 16 amino acids. The CDR3 spells CASSSQDRGWSEKLFF. DNA of the CDR3: TGTGCCAGCAGCTCCCAGGACAGGGGATGGAGTGAAAAACTGTTTTTT.

The chain is built from TRBV9 and TRBJ1-1, with 7 bases aligning to TRBD1. The CDR3 is 16 amino acids. Germline CDR1 is SGDLS and CDR2 is YYNGEE. V shed 4 bases and J 1 base; nucleotides not matched to a gene: 10. CDR3 sequence (DNA): TGTGCCAGCAGCCCCCCTGTGGGGACAGCGAACACTGAAGCTTTCTTT. It is translated as CASSPPVGTANTEAFF.

This clone was observed a few times. The chain couples TRBV2 to TRBJ1-4; TRBD1 is a possible D gene (5 bases). With 2 bases removed from V and 7 bases from J, the gap between germline ends came to 14 bases. Per the germline V gene, CDR1 is SNHLY and CDR2 is FYNNEI. This CDR3 has 15 amino acids. CDR3: CASSEQGGYSEKLFF. The CDR3 DNA reads as TGTGCCAGCAGTGAACAGGGAGGATACTCTGAAAAACTGTTTTTT.

The genes are TRBV5-4 and TRBJ1-6; D possibly corresponds to TRBD1 (6 bases). V was cut by 2 bases and J by 7 bases, with 13 bases left in between. The germline gives CDR1 SGHNT, CDR2 YYREEE (reference sequence). The CDR3 runs 15 residues. This CDR3 reads CASSFTQGSNSPLHF. The DNA for the CDR3 is TGTGCCAGCAGCTTCACACAGGGATCAAATTCACCCCTCCACTTT.

A few counts support this clone. The chain recombines TRBV14 with TRBJ2-7, with D possibly TRBD2 on 5 matching bases. This CDR3 has 16 amino acids. V dropped 4 bases and J dropped 2 bases, with 18 bases sitting between them. Germline CDR1 reads SGHDN; CDR2 reads FVKESK. The CDR3 sequence is CASSLVWPSLPYEQYF. CDR3 in DNA: TGTGCCAGCAGCCTCGTATGGCCTAGCCTCCCCTACGAGCAGTACTTC.

The CDR3 is CAWRGDIIISGANVLTF. DNA of the CDR3: TGTGCCTGGAGAGGGGACATTATTATCTCTGGGGCCAACGTCCTGACTTTC. J is TRBJ2-6 and V is TRBV30; tentative D call: TRBD1 (6 bases). CDR1 and CDR2 (germline): GTSNPN, SVGIG (reference sequence). Trimming took 3 bases from V and 0 from J, leaving 15 bases between them. The CDR3 consists of 17 residues.

The chain links TRBV27 to TRBJ2-7; 8 nucleotides agree with TRBD1. In germline, CDR1 is MNHEY, CDR2 SMNVEV (reference sequence). J lost 8 bases, V lost 5 bases, and 11 bases had no gene match. The CDR3 is 14 amino acids. The CDR3 DNA is TGTGCCAGCAGTCGAAATAGCCCAGGGGGCCAGCAGTACTTC. Translated: CASSRNSPGGQQYF.

About this clone: A junction boundary mismatches the germline segment, possibly from a read error. This same CDR3 is encoded by further DNA sequences in the sample. This rearrangement joins TRBV5-8 to TRBJ2-7; D possibly corresponds to TRBD1 (6 bases). CDR3 length equals 14 residues. Germline CDR1 reads SGHTS; CDR2 reads YDEGEE. CDR3 coding DNA: TGTGCTAGCAGGCCGGGACAAAACCTCTACGAGCAGTACTTC. This translates into CASRPGQNLYEQYF. The full variable domain, completed using reference TRBV5-8 and TRBJ2-7, is EAGVTQSPTHLIKTRGQQATLRCSPISGHTSVYWYQQALGLGLQFLLWYDEGEERNRGNFPPRFSGRQFPNYSSELNVNALELEDSALYLCASRPGQNLYEQYFGPGTRLTVT.

The genes are TRBV30 and TRBJ2-1; D remains ambiguous. V lost 0 bases to trimming and J lost 0 bases, with 6 bases between them. This CDR3 has 14 residues. The germline V gene has CDR1 GTSNPN and CDR2 SVGIG (reference sequence). CDR3 loop: CAWSVGSSYNEQFF. CDR3 sequence (DNA): TGTGCCTGGAGTGTAGGTAGCTCCTACAATGAGCAGTTCTTC.

This clone was seen only once. The rearrangement joins TRBV6-1 to TRBJ1-1; the D gene is possibly TRBD1 (5 bases). The ends were cut back, 3 bases at V and 3 bases at J, with 11 bases in the middle. The germline V gene has CDR1 MNHNS and CDR2 SASEGT. CDR3 length: 14 amino acids. CDR3 loop: CASSEKGWDTEAFF. As DNA, the CDR3 is TGTGCCAGCAGTGAGAAGGGGTGGGACACTGAAGCTTTCTTT.

The CDR3 protein is CASSPETYEQYF. The CDR3 bases are TGTGCCAGCTCACCAGAAACCTACGAGCAGTACTTC. The chain is built from TRBV18 and TRBJ2-7; D is unresolved. Germline CDR1 reads KGHSH; CDR2 reads LQKENI. Trimming removed 2 bases from V and 2 bases from J, with 4 bases in between. The length of the CDR3 is 12 residues.

The chain is built from TRBV23-1 and TRBJ1-5; TRBD1 might be the D (6 bases). TRBV23-1 is annotated as an ORF whose role is uncertain. Trimming left V 2 bases short and J 2 bases short, with 10 bases between. The CDR3 sequence is 15 residues long. The CDR3 DNA reads as TGCGCCAGCAGTCAACACAGGGCGGGCAATCAGCCCCAGCATTTT. Protein: CASSQHRAGNQPQHF.

The rearrangement uses TRBV18 and TRBJ2-4; possible D gene TRBD1, 5 bases. The CDR3 is made up of 15 amino acids. The germline CDR1 and CDR2 sequences are KGHSH and LQKENI. V lost 0 bases, J lost 5 bases, and 11 bases lay in between. CDR3: CASSPPRQWENIQYF. In DNA, the CDR3 is TGTGCCAGCTCACCACCGAGACAGTGGGAAAACATTCAGTACTTC.

The chain carries TRBV5-1 and TRBJ1-2; D unclear. The germline CDR1 and CDR2 sequences are SGHRS and YFSETQ. V lost 0 bases to trimming and J lost 5 bases, with 17 bases between them. This CDR3 has 16 amino acids. CDR3 sequence reads: CASSLESGRSGYGYTF. CDR3 sequence (DNA): TGCGCCAGCAGCTTGGAATCGGGTCGTTCCGGATATGGCTACACCTTC.

The chain has TRBV15 and TRBJ2-7, with TRBD2 as a possible D gene (6 bases). V gave up 1 base and J gave up 1 base, with 14 bases separating them. Germline assignment: CDR1 LNHNV and CDR2 YYDKDF (reference sequence). The CDR3 runs 16 residues. The CDR3 loop is CATSRVGVGGSYEQYF. CDR3 coding DNA: TGTGCCACCAGCAGAGTGGGCGTGGGGGGATCCTACGAGCAGTACTTC.

V is TRBV6-5 and J is TRBJ2-5, with D possibly being TRBD2 (5 bases). The J call is in doubt because the DNA end fits TRBJ2-7 better. Germline assignment: CDR1 MNHEY and CDR2 SVGAGI. CDR3 length equals 15 residues. CDR3 DNA: TGTGCCAGCAGTCCCAGGACTCCCAGATCCTACGAGCAGTACTTC. This translates into CASSPRTPRSYEQYF.

This clone was seen more than once but under ten times. The rearrangement uses TRBV7-6 and TRBJ2-2; the match to TRBD2 covers 13 bases. Germline-derived CDR1 and CDR2 are SGHVS and FNYEAQ. V shed 6 bases and J 4 bases; nucleotides not matched to a gene: 5. The CDR3 spans 16 residues. The CDR3 sequence: CASSLGTSGITGELFF. CDR3 in DNA: TGTGCCAGCAGTCTTGGGACTAGCGGGATCACCGGGGAGCTGTTTTTT.

This clone was seen more than once but under ten times. The gene calls are TRBV19 and TRBJ2-5; a weak D match, TRBD2 (7 bases). V lost 0 bases, J lost 4 bases, and 15 bases lay in between. Germline V gene sequence: CDR1 LNHDA, CDR2 SQIVND (reference sequence). The CDR3 extends over 16 amino acids. CDR3 sequence reads: CASSIDRGGASETQYF. The CDR3 nucleotides are TGTGCCAGTAGTATAGATCGAGGGGGGGCATCAGAGACCCAGTACTTC. Filled out from reference TRBV19 and TRBJ2-5, the complete variable domain reads DGGITQSPKYLFRKEGQNVTLSCEQNLNHDAMYWYRQDPGQGLRLIYYSQIVNDFQKGDIAEGYSVSREKKESFPLTVTSAQKNPTAFYLCASSIDRGGASETQYFGPGTRLLVL.

This chain connects TRBV7-9 to TRBJ1-1, with 7 bases lining up with TRBD1. V was clipped by 2 bases and J by 3 bases; unmatched bases: 3. CDR1 SEHNR and CDR2 FQNEAQ come from the germline V gene (reference sequence). The CDR3 is made up of 14 amino acids. For the CDR3, the DNA is TGTGCCAGCAGCTTATGGGGGACAGACACTGAAGCTTTCTTT. It codes for CASSLWGTDTEAFF.

V usage is TRBV6-5 and J usage is TRBJ1-2, with 8 bases lining up with TRBD1. Germline-derived CDR1 and CDR2 are MNHEY and SVGAGI. The CDR3 extends over 15 amino acids. The J segment lost 2 bases and the V segment lost 5 bases, leaving 7 bases of the junction unmatched. CDR3 in amino acids: CASSRGGQANYGYTF. In DNA, the CDR3 is TGTGCCAGCAGTCGAGGGGGACAGGCAAACTATGGCTACACCTTC.

The rearrangement joins TRBV5-6 to TRBJ1-1; 10 positions agree with TRBD1. J was trimmed by 7 bases and V by 1 base; bases with no gene match: 7. The CDR3 has 15 residues. CDR1 SGHDT and CDR2 YYEEEE come from the germline V gene. CDR3 region: CASSLKWGQGFEAFF. In DNA form, the CDR3 reads TGTGCCAGCAGCTTGAAGTGGGGACAGGGGTTTGAAGCTTTCTTT.

This chain links TRBV27 with TRBJ2-1; D remains unclear. CDR3 size: 14 residues. Trimming shortened V by 4 bases and J by 7 bases, and 14 bases separated the two germline ends. CDR1 is MNHEY and CDR2 is SMNVEV in the germline V gene (reference sequence). The DNA of the CDR3 is TGTGCCAGCAGTTCCCCCAATACTGGGAATGAGCAGTTCTTC. As protein: CASSSPNTGNEQFF.

The chain couples TRBV6-1 to TRBJ1-1; no firm D call. Germline V lookup: CDR1 MNHNS, CDR2 SASEGT. The V and J ends lost 2 bases and 1 base respectively, with 8 bases between them. The CDR3 is 14 amino acids. Here the CDR3 reads CASSENGGNTEAFF. In DNA form, the CDR3 reads TGTGCCAGCAGTGAAAACGGCGGGAACACTGAAGCTTTCTTT.

V is TRBV7-9 and J is TRBJ2-5; 15 positions match TRBD2. Germline-derived CDR1 and CDR2 are SEHNR and FQNEAQ (reference sequence). V was pared by 5 bases and J by 7 bases, with 8 bases of the junction left unmatched. The CDR3 is made up of 16 amino acids. CDR3 DNA: TGTGCCAGCAGCGAACGAGGACTAGCGGGGGGGAGGACCCAGTACTTC. Protein: CASSERGLAGGRTQYF.

This clone was observed a few times. The chain uses TRBV5-1 and TRBJ1-2, with D maybe TRBD1 (6 bases). The CDR3 consists of 15 residues. Per the germline V gene, CDR1 is SGHRS and CDR2 is YFSETQ. The ends were cut back, 4 bases at V and 1 base at J, with 14 bases in the middle. For the CDR3, the DNA is TGCGCCAGCAGCCTGGGACACACGGATAACTATGGCTACACCTTC. Protein: CASSLGHTDNYGYTF.

The genes are TRBV4-1 and TRBJ1-6, with unresolved D. The CDR3 is 15 residues long. V lost 0 bases and J 9 bases, leaving 12 bases between the germline ends. The germline V gene encodes CDR1 MGHRA and CDR2 YSYEKL. CDR3 bases: TGCGCCAGCAGCCAAGACTTTCGGGCAGCTTCACCCCTCCACTTT. Encoded protein: CASSQDFRAASPLHF.

CDR3 amino acids: CASSPPGLAGGPKFF. CDR3 nucleotide sequence: TGTGCCAGCAGCCCTCCGGGACTAGCGGGGGGGCCCAAGTTCTTC. The V call is TRBV7-2, the J call TRBJ2-1; TRBD2 matches 16 bases. J lost 14 bases, V lost 5 bases, and 9 bases had no gene match. The CDR3 runs to 15 residues. CDR1 SGHTA and CDR2 FQGNSA come from the germline V gene.

V usage is TRBV30 and J usage is TRBJ1-2; D gene ambiguous. This CDR3 is built from 16 residues. V dropped 3 bases and J dropped 8 bases, with 25 bases sitting between them. Germline values: CDR1 GTSNPN, CDR2 SVGIG (reference sequence). The DNA for the CDR3 is TGTGCCTGGAGAGGGAAGAACGTAGGGCGGCCAAGAGGCTACACCTTC. This encodes CAWRGKNVGRPRGYTF.